Shown below are 7 T cell receptor beta chains from a single sample sequenced in a study of technical replicates of blood from several donors. Only in-frame clones appear in the TCRdb table, and some are missing; sequencing was by immunoSEQ multiplex PCR. The sample holds 80,000 or so clones, 90% to 95% seen once. Sequenced material: T cells isolated from PBMCs. These receptors all stem from a human donor in good health.

The CDR3, as DNA: TGTGCCAGTAGTGCGAGGGATGAAAAACTGTTTTTT. Its protein product is CASSARDEKLFF. This chain uses TRBV19 with TRBJ1-4; D not resolved. Germline CDR1 reads LNHDA; CDR2 reads SQIVND (reference sequence). V lost 5 bases and J 6 bases, leaving 7 bases between the germline ends. This CDR3 has 12 amino acids.

The chain is built from TRBV2 and TRBJ2-7; D is perhaps TRBD1 (6 bases). Germline CDR1 reads SNHLY; CDR2 reads FYNNEI. CDR3 size: 15 residues. Trimming shortened V by 4 bases and J by 6 bases, and 19 bases separated the two germline ends. The CDR3 loop reads CASSVSRDTPLEQYF. In nucleotides, the CDR3 is TGTGCCAGCAGTGTTAGCCGGGACACTCCCCTCGAGCAGTACTTC.

The chain uses TRBV19 and TRBJ2-2; TRBD1 is a possible D gene (5 bases). The germline V and J ends were trimmed by 5 bases and 6 bases, with 13 bases remaining between them. The germline V gene has CDR1 LNHDA and CDR2 SQIVND (reference sequence). The CDR3 sequence is 14 residues long. The CDR3 region is CASSQGSRAGELFF. The CDR3 DNA follows: TGTGCCAGTAGTCAGGGATCAAGGGCCGGGGAGCTGTTTTTT. Full variable domain (outside the CDR3, taken from reference TRBV19 and TRBJ2-2): DGGITQSPKYLFRKEGQNVTLSCEQNLNHDAMYWYRQDPGQGLRLIYYSQIVNDFQKGDIAEGYSVSREKKESFPLTVTSAQKNPTAFYLCASSQGSRAGELFFGEGSRLTVL.

The V gene is TRBV6-5, the J gene TRBJ2-3; 9 positions agree with TRBD2. Germline assignment: CDR1 MNHEY and CDR2 SVGAGI. There are 16 residues in the CDR3. The J segment lost 2 bases and the V segment lost 1 base, leaving 4 bases of the junction unmatched. In DNA, the CDR3 is TGTGCCAGCAGTTACTATATAGCGGGAGTCACAGATACGCAGTATTTT. Amino acids: CASSYYIAGVTDTQYF.

V is TRBV7-2 and J is TRBJ1-3, with 8 bases matching TRBD1. The CDR3 extends over 16 amino acids. The V and J ends lost 5 bases and 2 bases, in that order; junction bases with no gene match: 8. CDR1 and CDR2 (germline): SGHTA, FQGNSA. CDR3 amino acids: CASSTRTGSTGNTIYF. The DNA of the CDR3 is TGTGCCAGCAGCACACGGACAGGGAGTACTGGAAACACCATATATTTT.

The gene calls are TRBV9 and TRBJ2-2, with TRBD2 matching over 8 bases. This CDR3 is built from 15 residues. Germline V gene lookup returns CDR1 SGDLS and CDR2 YYNGEE. V was clipped by 1 base and J by 1 base; unmatched bases: 0. The CDR3 region is CASSVSGRNTGELFF. Here the CDR3 DNA reads TGTGCCAGCAGCGTAAGCGGGAGGAACACCGGGGAGCTGTTTTTT. Full variable domain (outside the CDR3, taken from reference TRBV9 and TRBJ2-2): DSGVTQTPKHLITATGQRVTLRCSPRSGDLSVYWYQQSLDQGLQFLIQYYNGEERAKGNILERFSAQQFPDLHSELNLSSLELGDSALYFCASSVSGRNTGELFFGEGSRLTVL.

The V gene is TRBV6-6, the J gene TRBJ1-1, with 9 bases fitting TRBD1. V lost 11 bases, J lost 6 bases, and 7 bases stayed unmatched. The germline V gene encodes CDR1 MNHNY and CDR2 SVGAGI (reference sequence). The CDR3 covers 12 residues. The CDR3 bases are TGTGCCTTGGGGACAGGGTTACCTGAAGCTTTCTTT. This translates into CALGTGLPEAFF.